One sample yielded the 16 T cell receptor beta chains listed below, sequenced in a study of blood T cell repertoires in COVID-19. The repertoire was sequenced with immunoSEQ multiplex PCR; TCRdb's copy has only in-frame clones and lacks some. The data show about 130,000 clones, roughly 79% seen once. The sequenced sample was peripheral blood. The source is a man older than 75 with acute or convalescent COVID-19.

The chain joins TRBV5-4 to TRBJ2-1; D is perhaps TRBD1 (6 bases). CDR1 and CDR2 from the germline V gene are SGHNT and YYREEE (reference sequence). Trimming shortened V by 0 bases and J by 3 bases, and 10 bases separated the two germline ends. The CDR3 covers 15 residues. The chain's CDR3 is CASSLGQDYYNEQFF. CDR3 coding DNA: TGTGCCAGCAGCTTGGGACAGGATTACTACAATGAGCAGTTCTTC.

V gene TRBV6-2 or TRBV6-3 combines with J gene TRBJ2-6; possibly TRBD1 for D (5 bases). The germline CDR1 and CDR2 sequences are MNHEY and SVGEGT. Trimming cost V 6 bases and J 0 bases, with 15 bases left between them. The CDR3 is made up of 17 amino acids. Here the CDR3 reads CASSAQGARSGANVLTF. CDR3 sequence (DNA): TGTGCCAGCAGCGCCCAAGGGGCCCGCTCTGGGGCCAACGTCCTGACTTTC.

This rearrangement joins TRBV21-1 to TRBJ2-6; TRBD1 was called by the table and not checked on the DNA. TRBV21-1 is a recognized pseudogene. The CDR3 length is 17 residues. CDR3 DNA: TGTGCCAGCAGCAGGGGCCTCCGAGGTGCTGGGGCCAACGTCCTGACTTTC. Encoded protein: CASSRGLRGAGANVLTF.

The chain is built from TRBV7-2 and TRBJ2-1, with TRBD1 as a possible D gene (5 bases). The V gene's germline CDR1 is SGHTA and CDR2 FQGNSA. The length of the CDR3 is 16 residues. V lost 0 bases and J 4 bases, leaving 13 bases between the germline ends. CDR3 sequence (DNA): TGTGCCAGCAGCTTAGCGCTAGGGGCGCGGTACAATGAGCAGTTCTTC. Amino acid sequence: CASSLALGARYNEQFF. The full variable domain, its missing parts supplied by reference TRBV7-2 and TRBJ2-1, is GAGVSQSPSNKVTEKGKDVELRCDPISGHTALYWYRQSLGQGLEFLIYFQGNSAPDKSGLPSDRFSAERTGGSVSTLTIQRTQQEDSAVYLCASSLALGARYNEQFFGPGTRLTVL.

This clone was detected a few times. The rearrangement uses TRBV6-5 and TRBJ1-2, with 7 bases fitting TRBD1. Germline V CDR1 and CDR2: MNHEY, SVGAGI. V shed 6 bases and J 7 bases; nucleotides not matched to a gene: 5. This CDR3 has 12 amino acids. The chain's CDR3 is CASRYSGGGYTF. In DNA, the CDR3 is TGTGCCAGCAGATATTCAGGGGGTGGCTACACCTTC.

The chain employs TRBV3-1 (or the pseudogene TRBV3-2) and TRBJ2-3; TRBD2 agrees at 9 bases. This CDR3 spans 15 amino acids. With 4 bases clipped from V and 4 bases from J, the junction kept 6 bases outside the gene matches. CDR1 is LGHDT and CDR2 is YNNKEL in the germline V gene (reference sequence). The CDR3 nucleotides read TGTGCCAGCAGCCGTCGCGGGGGGGCCGCAGATACGCAGTATTTT. This translates into CASSRRGGAADTQYF.

The sample holds many counts of this clone. This chain connects TRBV18 to TRBJ2-2, with D perhaps TRBD1 (6 bases). The length of the CDR3 is 12 residues. V was pared by 6 bases and J by 4 bases, with 6 bases between. The germline gives CDR1 KGHSH, CDR2 LQKENI. In DNA form, the CDR3 reads TGTGCCAGCTCGGACAGCACCGGGGAGCTGTTTTTT. The encoded protein is CASSDSTGELFF.

Only a few counts were recorded for this clone. This chain joins TRBV4-3 and TRBJ1-4; TRBD1 is a possible D gene (5 bases). The CDR3 length is 15 residues. Trimming took 5 bases from V and 2 from J, leaving 12 bases between them. The germline gives CDR1 LGHNA, CDR2 YSLEER. Written as DNA, the CDR3 is TGCGCCAGCAGCTCAACCCCAGGGACTAATGAAAAACTGTTTTTT. This codes for CASSSTPGTNEKLFF.

The chain is built from TRBV21-1 and TRBJ2-7; the table's TRBD1 call for D was not verified on the DNA. TRBV21-1 is marked as a pseudogene. The CDR3 contains 15 residues. As DNA, the CDR3 is TGTGCCAGCAGCCTTAAGGACAGGGAAGCCTACGAGCAGTACTTC. Its protein is CASSLKDREAYEQYF.

This clone was counted a single time. V usage is TRBV10-3 and J usage is TRBJ2-7; D gene uncertain. This CDR3 spans 17 amino acids. The germline gives CDR1 ENHRY, CDR2 SYGVKD. Trimming removed 2 bases at V and 2 bases at J, with 19 bases between. The CDR3 sequence: CAISEPESRGSPYEQYF. In nucleotides, the CDR3 is TGTGCCATCAGTGAGCCGGAAAGCCGCGGCAGCCCCTACGAGCAGTACTTC.

The V call is TRBV7-2, the J call TRBJ1-1; no definite D call. The V and J ends lost 6 bases and 1 base respectively, with 12 bases between them. There are 14 residues in the CDR3. Germline CDR1 reads SGHTA; CDR2 reads FQGNSA. This CDR3 is CASSSLGRNTEAFF. DNA of the CDR3: TGTGCCAGCAGTAGCCTCGGGAGGAACACTGAAGCTTTCTTT.

This chain uses TRBV20-1 with TRBJ2-3, with 8 bases aligning to TRBD2. The CDR3 has 16 amino acids. J gave up 0 bases and V 3 bases, and 8 bases lay outside the gene matches. Germline V CDR1 and CDR2: DFQATT, SNEGSKA (reference sequence). The CDR3 here is CSASPTSGPSTDTQYF. CDR3 sequence (DNA): TGCAGTGCTAGTCCAACTAGCGGACCTAGCACAGATACGCAGTATTTT.

The CDR3 DNA reads TGTGCCAGCAGCCGAACCCGGACAGAGTGGAATTCACCCCTCCACTTT. Protein product: CASSRTRTEWNSPLHF. This chain links TRBV5-8 with TRBJ1-6, with D perhaps TRBD1 (6 bases). Per germline, CDR1 SGHTS and CDR2 YDEGEE. V was pared by 4 bases and J by 7 bases, with 18 bases between. CDR3 length equals 16 residues.

This clone was seen more than once but under ten times. This chain connects TRBV5-1 to TRBJ1-2; D unresolved. V lost 1 base, J lost 2 bases, and 9 bases lay in between. The CDR3 consists of 14 residues. Germline lookup yields CDR1 SGHRS and CDR2 YFSETQ. The CDR3 here is CASSLNEANYGYTF. CDR3 DNA sequence: TGCGCCAGCAGCTTGAATGAGGCGAACTATGGCTACACCTTC. The variable domain in full, with the rest retrieved from reference TRBV5-1 and TRBJ1-2, is KAGVTQTPRYLIKTRGQQVTLSCSPISGHRSVSWYQQTPGQGLQFLFEYFSETQRNKGNFPGRFSGRQFSNSRSEMNVSTLELGDSALYLCASSLNEANYGYTFGSGTRLTVV.

Comment on this clone: Other nucleotide sequences in the sample specify the same CDR3. The chain carries TRBV29-1 and TRBJ1-4, with a tentative D call TRBD1 (5 bases). The CDR3 loop spans 12 amino acids. Germline loops: CDR1 SQVTM, CDR2 ANQGSEA. V lost 4 bases, J lost 6 bases, and 9 bases lay in between. The CDR3 DNA reads as TGCAGCGTTGTGGGGGGAGATGAAAAACTGTTTTTT. This translates into CSVVGGDEKLFF.

This clone was seen only a few times. J is TRBJ2-5 and V is TRBV9; D uncertain. The CDR3 spans 16 residues. The V gene's germline CDR1 is SGDLS and CDR2 YYNGEE. Between the trimmed V and J ends, which lost 0 bases and 4 bases, there was a span of 16 bases. CDR3 DNA: TGTGCCAGCAGCGTAGCAGGTCAGGTGGGTCGAGAGACCCAGTACTTC. It specifies CASSVAGQVGRETQYF. Looking up the rest from reference TRBV9 and TRBJ2-5 gives the full variable domain: DSGVTQTPKHLITATGQRVTLRCSPRSGDLSVYWYQQSLDQGLQFLIQYYNGEERAKGNILERFSAQQFPDLHSELNLSSLELGDSALYFCASSVAGQVGRETQYFGPGTRLLVL.